This paragraph covers one T cell receptor beta chain sequence. The repertoire was sequenced with immunoSEQ multiplex PCR; TCRdb's copy has only in-frame clones and lacks some. The sample records roughly 95,000 clones, approximately 92% being singletons. This entry is derived from a study of control samples from healthy donors and cancer patients. This CDR3 has 14 amino acids. The germline V and J ends were trimmed by 4 bases and 4 bases, with 14 bases remaining between them. In germline, CDR1 is SQVTM, CDR2 ANQGSEA. Sequencing input: blood. The receptor was derived from a human donor in good health. The donor label of this sample is uncertain. This sequence joins TRBV29-1 and TRBJ1-5, with D unclear. This CDR3 reads CSVAARVGNQPQHF. In nucleotides, the CDR3 is TGCAGCGTTGCGGCGAGGGTTGGTAATCAGCCCCAGCATTTT.